The sequence of this T cell receptor (beta chain) was determined in a study of blood T cell repertoires in COVID-19 (dated by TCRdb to 2020 to 2022). Background for the entire study: Samples from collaborators originated in the United States, Italy and Spain and spanned both the acute and convalescent phases of COVID-19. Where available, HLA class I and class II types were obtained from metadata supplied by the sample provider rather than from assay-based typing. Deeply sampled blood TCRbeta repertoires from subjects exposed to, actively infected with, or recovered from COVID-19 were included in the dataset. The prospective study material was composed of cDNA or gDNA derived from T cells, B-cell-depleted T cells, or PBMCs. Nearly every sample came with metadata listing a de-identified subject ID, COVID-19 status, age in years and sex. A freely available public database, intended as a resource for researchers studying the immune response to SARS-CoV-2, is where the repertoires were released. The samples were drawn from two sources: the first 160 participants of the ongoing ImmuneRACE study, and fewer than 1,500 subjects contributed by 6 global collaborators.

Study-wide findings and limitations: How much clinical and demographic metadata was included differed by source and by participant, and the metadata was provided uncurated.

Whole blood was collected in K2EDTA tubes by collaborating institutions according to the institutions' own protocols. For TCRbeta analysis, collaborator samples were shipped as frozen whole blood, as isolated PBMCs, or as DNA extracted from either sample type. CDR3 length: 15 amino acids, cysteine to phenylalanine. The only DNA kept is the CDR3, 45 bases in frame from the first base. Looking up the germline V gene (reference sequence) yields CDR1 MNHNY and CDR2 SVGAGI. Between the V and J ends, shortened by 0 bases and 6 bases respectively, the junction contains 12 bases. TCRbeta CDR3 regions were amplified from genomic DNA using the immunoSEQ Assay, a bias-controlled multiplex PCR. Per the original workflow: The number of nucleated cells in each sample was estimated from the amplification of reference gene primers within the assay. To quantify the absolute abundance of each unique TCRbeta CDR3 rearrangement, sequence reads were collapsed and filtered. Productive Simpson clonality was computed per sample as the square root of Simpson's diversity index over productive rearrangements. In its TCRdb copy, this immuneACCESS table keeps in-frame sequences only and misses some clones. Where compared with another copy, unresolved V genes explain less than half of these, and the others have no known cause. V, J and clone size were drawn from that table, and D and trimming were deduced from the DNA. The sample profile shows about 97,000 clones; approximately 92% of them were found once. Jointly, the top ten make up around 6% of the sample.

Turning to this clone: Which antigen it targets is not known. Base-call qualities are not available, and no considerably larger clone is one nucleotide away.

The rearranged chain carries TRBV6-6 and TRBJ1-5, and possibly TRBD1, on 5 matching bases. Material for sequencing was peripheral blood. The receptor's source is a man aged 50-59 years with active COVID-19. CDR3 sequence: CASSYSTGLGQPQHF. The DNA reads TGTGCCAGCAGTTACTCAACAGGTCTCGGTCAGCCCCAGCATTTT.